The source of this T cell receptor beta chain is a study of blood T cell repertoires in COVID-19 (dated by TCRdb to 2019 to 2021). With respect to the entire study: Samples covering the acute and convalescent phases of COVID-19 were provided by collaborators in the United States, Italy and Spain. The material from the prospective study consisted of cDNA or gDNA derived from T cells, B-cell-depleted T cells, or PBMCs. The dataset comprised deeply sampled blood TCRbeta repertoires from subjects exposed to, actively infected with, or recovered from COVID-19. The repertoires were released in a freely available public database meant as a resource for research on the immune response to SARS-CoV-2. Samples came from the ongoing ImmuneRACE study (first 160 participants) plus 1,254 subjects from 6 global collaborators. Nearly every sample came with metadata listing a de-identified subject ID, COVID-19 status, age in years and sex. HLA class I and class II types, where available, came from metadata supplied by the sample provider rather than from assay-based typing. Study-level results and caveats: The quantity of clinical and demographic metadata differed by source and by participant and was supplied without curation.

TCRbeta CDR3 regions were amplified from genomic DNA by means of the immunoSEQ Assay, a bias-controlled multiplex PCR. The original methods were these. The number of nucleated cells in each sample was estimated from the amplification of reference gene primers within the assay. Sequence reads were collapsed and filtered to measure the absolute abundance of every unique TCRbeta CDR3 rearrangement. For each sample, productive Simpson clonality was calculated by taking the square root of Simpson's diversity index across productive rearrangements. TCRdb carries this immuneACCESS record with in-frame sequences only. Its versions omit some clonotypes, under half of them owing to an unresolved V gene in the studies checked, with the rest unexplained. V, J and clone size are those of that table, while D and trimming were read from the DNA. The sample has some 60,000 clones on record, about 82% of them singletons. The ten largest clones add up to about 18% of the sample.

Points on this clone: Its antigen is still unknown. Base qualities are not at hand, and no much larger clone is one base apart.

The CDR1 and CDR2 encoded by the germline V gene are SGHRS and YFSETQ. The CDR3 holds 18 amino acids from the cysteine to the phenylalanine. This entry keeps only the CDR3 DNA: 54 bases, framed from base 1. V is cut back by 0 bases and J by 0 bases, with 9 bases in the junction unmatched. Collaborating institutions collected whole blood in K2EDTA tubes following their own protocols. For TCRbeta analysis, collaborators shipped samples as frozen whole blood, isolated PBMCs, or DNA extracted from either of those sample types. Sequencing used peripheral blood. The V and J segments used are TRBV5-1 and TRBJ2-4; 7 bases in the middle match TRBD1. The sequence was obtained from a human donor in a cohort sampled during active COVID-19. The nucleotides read TGCGCCAGCAGCTTGGCGCCGACAGGGAGACTAGCCAAAAACATTCAGTACTTC. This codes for CASSLAPTGRLAKNIQYF.